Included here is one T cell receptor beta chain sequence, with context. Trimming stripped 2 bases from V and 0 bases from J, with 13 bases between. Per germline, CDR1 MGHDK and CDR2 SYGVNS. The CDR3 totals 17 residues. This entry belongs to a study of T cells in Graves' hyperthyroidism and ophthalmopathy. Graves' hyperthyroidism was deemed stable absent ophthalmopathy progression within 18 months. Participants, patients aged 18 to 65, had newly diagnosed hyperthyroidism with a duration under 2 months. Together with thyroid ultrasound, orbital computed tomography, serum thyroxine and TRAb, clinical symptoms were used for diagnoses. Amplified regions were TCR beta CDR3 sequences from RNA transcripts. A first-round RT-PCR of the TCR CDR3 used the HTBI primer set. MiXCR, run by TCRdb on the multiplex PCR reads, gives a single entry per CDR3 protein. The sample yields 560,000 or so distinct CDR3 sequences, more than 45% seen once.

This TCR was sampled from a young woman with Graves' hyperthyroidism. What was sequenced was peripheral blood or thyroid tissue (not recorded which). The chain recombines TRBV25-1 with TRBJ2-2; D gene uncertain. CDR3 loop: CASSERPGQTNTGELFF. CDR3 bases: TGTGCCAGCAGTGAACGGCCGGGTCAGACGAACACCGGGGAGCTGTTTTTT.